Listed below are T cell receptor beta chains from one sample, sequenced in a study of tumor-infiltrating lymphocytes in primary liver carcinoma. TCRdb recomputed calls from the multiplex PCR reads with MiXCR, one row per CDR3 protein. This sample has around 330,000 distinct CDR3 sequences; about 62% occur once, and the top ten carry 9%. Material for sequencing was peripheral blood. The receptors stem from a man aged 35 to 55 with primary liver carcinoma and hepatitis B virus infection. Each CDR3 is given with its conserved first and last residue. The order of the fields is clone size, J gene, V gene, D gene, CDR3 DNA, CDR3 protein. The D gene is left open where the match is weak. Rows give clone size only sometimes, using once, few, many, or a class for an expanded clone.

-	TRBJ2-3	TRBV11-2	TRBD2	TGTGTCAGCAGCATTCGCCTGTCGGCTAGCGGGAATGGAGATACGCAGTATTTT	CVSSIRLSASGNGDTQYF
-	TRBJ2-5	TRBV29-1	TRBD1	TGCAGCGTTGAAACGGACAGGGTGAGAGCAGAGACCCAGTACTTC	CSVETDRVRAETQYF
-	TRBJ1-4	TRBV4-1	TRBD1	TGTGCCAGCAGCCAAATCGGGACAGGGGACGAAAAACTGTTTTTT	CASSQIGTGDEKLFF
medium-sized	TRBJ2-5	TRBV5-4	-	TGTGCCAGCAGCTTGGGGGGCGTGGAAGAGACCCAGTACTTC	CASSLGGVEETQYF
many	TRBJ1-2	TRBV6-5	TRBD1	TGTGCCAGCACCGGACAGGGAGCTAACTATGGCTACACCTTC	CASTGQGANYGYTF
-	TRBJ1-1	TRBV9	-	TGTGCCAGCAGCGTAGGAGGGGGGACCACTGAAGCTTTCTTT	CASSVGGGTTEAFF
once	TRBJ2-1	TRBV6-6	TRBD2	TGTGCCAGCTTTACCGGGACTAGCGGGGCGGGAGAGCAGTATTTC	CASFTGTSGAGEQYF
-	TRBJ2-3	TRBV11-3	TRBD2	TGTGCCGGCAGCCTCACTAGCGGCTCTAGCGCAGATACGCAGTATTTT	CAGSLTSGSSADTQYF
few	TRBJ1-5	TRBV14	TRBD1	TGTGCCAGCAGCCATGGACAGGGAGGCAATCAGCCCCAGCATTTT	CASSHGQGGNQPQHF
-	TRBJ1-2	TRBV30	-	TGTGCCTGGAGAAGACAGACTAACTATGGCTACACCTTC	CAWRRQTNYGYTF
-	TRBJ2-3	TRBV5-6	-	TGTGCCAGCAGCTTGCCTACAACGGGTGGTACGCAGTGTTTT	CASSLPTTGGTQCF
many	TRBJ2-1	TRBV12-3/TRBV12-4	TRBD2	TGTGCCAGCAGACTAGCGGGAGCGGTTGAGCAGTTCTTC	CASRLAGAVEQFF
many	TRBJ1-2	TRBV30	-	TGTGCCTGGAGACCGGATGGCTACACCTTC	CAWRPDGYTF
-	TRBJ2-1	TRBV10-3	TRBD2	TGTGCCATCAGTGAGGGAGGGACTGGCGGGAGGTTGAGGAATGAGCAGTTCTTC	CAISEGGTGGRLRNEQFF
few	TRBJ2-7	TRBV5-1	-	TGCGCCAGCAGCTTGGCTGGTACCGCTTGGGACGAGCAGTACTTC	CASSLAGTAWDEQYF
-	TRBJ2-7	TRBV12-3/TRBV12-4	-	TGTACCGGCAGTTTAGGGGCCTTCGGCGGGAACTCCTACGAGCAGTACTTC	CTGSLGAFGGNSYEQYF
-	TRBJ1-5	TRBV28	-	TGTGCCAGCAGCCGGGTCAGGGGTATAAGCAATCAGCCCCAGCATTTT	CASSRVRGISNQPQHF
many	TRBJ2-7	TRBV10-3	-	TGTGCCATCAGGGCACCGACCTACGAGCAGTACTTC	CAIRAPTYEQYF
-	TRBJ2-3	TRBV5-1	-	TGCGCCAGCAGCTTGATGGGTAGTCCAGGCGATACGCAGTATTTT	CASSLMGSPGDTQYF
-	TRBJ2-7	TRBV11-1	TRBD2	TGTGCCAGCAGCCTATCCGGGACTAGGGCCTACGAGCAGTACTTC	CASSLSGTRAYEQYF
many	TRBJ2-6	TRBV6-2/TRBV6-3	-	TGTGCCAGCAGTCCTACGGGGTCTTCCTCCTCTGGGGCCAACGTCCTGACTTTC	CASSPTGSSSSGANVLTF
-	TRBJ2-1	TRBV5-1	-	TGCGCCAGCAGCTTATCCCATGAGCAGTTCTTC	CASSLSHEQFF
many	TRBJ2-3	TRBV10-3	-	TGTGCCATCAGTGAGTCGAGGCAGGGACCGAGCACAGATACGCAGTATTTT	CAISESRQGPSTDTQYF
once	TRBJ1-1	TRBV30	TRBD1	TGTGCCTGGGACAGGGTAGGCACTGAAGCTTTATTT	CAWDRVGTEALF
many	TRBJ1-3	TRBV29-1	TRBD1	TGCAGCGTACCCGACAGGGGAGCTGGAAACACCATATATTTT	CSVPDRGAGNTIYF